The 28 T cell receptor beta chains below all came from one sample that was sequenced in a study of blood T cell repertoires in COVID-19. TCRdb keeps only in-frame clones here, not all; method: immunoSEQ multiplex PCR. In the table there are some 300,000 clones, around nine tenths of which are singletons. Sequenced: PBMCs or T cells enriched from blood (not recorded which). The receptor set was obtained from a middle-aged woman who had recovered from COVID-19.

This chain joins TRBV14 and TRBJ2-1; D might be TRBD1 (5 bases). The CDR3 consists of 11 residues. Germline V lookup: CDR1 SGHDN, CDR2 FVKESK. Trimming took 2 bases from V and 16 from J, leaving 12 bases between them. The CDR3 region is CASSQNGGAFF. Here the CDR3 DNA reads TGTGCCAGCAGCCAAAACGGTGGGGCTTTCTTC.

The chain joins TRBV5-8 to TRBJ1-2; 7 nucleotides line up with TRBD1. This CDR3 contains 14 residues. The germline gives CDR1 SGHTS, CDR2 YDEGEE. J gave up 5 bases and V 2 bases, and 6 bases lay outside the gene matches. The DNA for the CDR3 is TGTGCCAGCAGCTTACCAGGGGGATGGTATGGCTACACCTTC. Translation: CASSLPGGWYGYTF.

The sample holds a few counts of this clone. The V call is TRBV29-1, the J call TRBJ2-7; 12 nucleotides align to TRBD2. The CDR3 extends over 15 amino acids. V was clipped by 7 bases and J by 8 bases; unmatched bases: 15. Germline CDR1 is SQVTM and CDR2 is ANQGSEA. This CDR3 reads CSARHGLAGGDKQYF. CDR3 sequence (DNA): TGCAGCGCCCGTCACGGTCTAGCGGGAGGGGATAAGCAGTACTTC.

This clone was observed once. This sequence joins TRBV6-5 and TRBJ1-1; TRBD1 is a possible D gene (5 bases). This CDR3 spans 15 amino acids. Trimming pared 0 bases from V and 3 bases from J, leaving 11 bases between. Germline V gene lookup returns CDR1 MNHEY and CDR2 SVGAGI. CDR3 loop: CASSYSIRGDTEAFF. DNA for the CDR3: TGTGCCAGCAGTTACTCGATACGGGGGGACACTGAAGCTTTCTTT.

In its sample, this clone was seen a few times. The chain has TRBV18 and TRBJ1-5, with TRBD1 as a possible D gene (5 bases). The V gene's germline CDR1 is KGHSH and CDR2 LQKENI. The CDR3 has 14 residues. With 5 bases removed from V and 7 bases from J, the gap between germline ends came to 15 bases. The CDR3 bases are TGTGCCAGCTCATCGAGTGGCCAGGGCCAGCCCCAGCATTTT. Its translation: CASSSSGQGQPQHF.

CDR3 in amino acids: CASSPTPTGSYEQYF. In DNA, the CDR3 is TGTGCCAGCAGCCCCACCCCTACAGGGTCCTACGAGCAGTACTTC. J is TRBJ2-7 and V is TRBV7-3; D may be TRBD1 (6 bases). The germline V and J ends were trimmed by 5 bases and 1 base, with 15 bases remaining between them. CDR3 length equals 15 residues. CDR1 SGHTA and CDR2 FQGTGA come from the germline V gene.

The chain carries TRBV7-3 and TRBJ2-2; no firm D call. This CDR3 spans 13 amino acids. CDR1 is SGHTA, CDR2 FQGTGA, per germline. V lost 5 bases to trimming and J lost 0 bases, with 4 bases between them. CDR3 DNA: TGTGCCAGCAGCCCCGCGAACACCGGGGAGCTGTTTTTT. As protein: CASSPANTGELFF.

J is TRBJ2-1 and V is TRBV2; D is perhaps TRBD2 (6 bases). CDR1 and CDR2 (germline): SNHLY, FYNNEI. V lost 7 bases, J lost 0 bases, and 13 bases lay in between. The CDR3 length is 15 residues. CDR3 residues: CASKGYGSSYNEQFF. The CDR3 nucleotides read TGTGCCAGCAAAGGGTACGGGAGCTCCTACAATGAGCAGTTCTTC.

This clone was observed once. This sequence joins TRBV4-1 and TRBJ2-5; weak D call: TRBD2 (7 bases). Germline lookup yields CDR1 MGHRA and CDR2 YSYEKL. Deletions cut 4 bases from V and 5 bases from J, with 17 bases between. The CDR3 consists of 15 residues. CDR3 sequence reads: CASSLGGGSGETQYF. For the CDR3, the DNA is TGCGCCAGCAGCCTGGGAGGGGGTAGTGGCGAGACCCAGTACTTC.

The count of this clone is one. The chain uses TRBV27 and TRBJ1-1; D remains ambiguous. The CDR3 contains 14 residues. Germline-derived CDR1 and CDR2 are MNHEY and SMNVEV (reference sequence). Trimming pared 2 bases from V and 1 base from J, leaving 8 bases between. The CDR3 is CASSLNGENTEAFF. CDR3 in DNA: TGTGCCAGCAGTTTAAACGGGGAGAACACTGAAGCTTTCTTT.

The CDR3 DNA reads TGTGCCAGTAGAACGTTTTCGGGTGCGAGCAATCAGCCCCAGCATTTT. Translating it yields CASRTFSGASNQPQHF. This sequence joins TRBV19 and TRBJ1-5; D call uncertain. The germline V and J ends were trimmed by 6 bases and 1 base, with 16 bases remaining between them. Germline CDR1 is LNHDA and CDR2 is SQIVND (reference sequence). The CDR3 length is 16 residues.

The gene calls are TRBV5-5 and TRBJ2-1, with 8 bases lining up with TRBD1. V trimming: 2 bases; J trimming: 3 bases; junction bases outside the gene matches: 7. Germline values: CDR1 SGHKS, CDR2 YYEKEE (reference sequence). The CDR3 covers 16 residues. The CDR3 region is CASSLPGQANYNEQFF. CDR3 sequence (DNA): TGTGCCAGCAGCTTACCGGGACAGGCCAACTACAATGAGCAGTTCTTC.

This chain joins TRBV27 and TRBJ2-1, with D hard to call. The CDR3 totals 14 residues. Germline assignment: CDR1 MNHEY and CDR2 SMNVEV (reference sequence). Trimming took off 6 bases at V and 4 bases at J, with 13 bases between the two ends. This CDR3 is CASSYSLLYNEQFF. In DNA, the CDR3 is TGTGCCAGCAGCTACAGCCTACTTTACAATGAGCAGTTCTTC.

CDR3 loop: CASSFRTGSSYEQYF. Written as DNA, the CDR3 is TGTGCCAGCAGCTTCCGGACAGGGTCCTCCTACGAGCAGTACTTC. The gene calls are TRBV7-2 and TRBJ2-7, with 8 bases that match TRBD1. Trimming cost V 3 bases and J 0 bases; bases outside gene matches: 4. This CDR3 is built from 15 residues. The germline V gene has CDR1 SGHTA and CDR2 FQGNSA.

This chain uses TRBV12-3 or TRBV12-4 with TRBJ1-2; the match to TRBD1 covers 7 bases. This CDR3 has 13 amino acids. V gave up 4 bases and J gave up 8 bases; unmatched junction bases: 7. The CDR3: CASSSRQGWGYTF. DNA of the CDR3: TGTGCCAGCAGTTCTCGACAGGGCTGGGGCTACACCTTC.

The CDR3 region is CASSFVASNEQFF. For the CDR3, the DNA is TGTGCCAGCAGCTTTGTGGCTAGCAATGAGCAGTTCTTC. The chain employs TRBV5-4 and TRBJ2-1, with D uncertain. Trimming cost V 2 bases and J 6 bases, with 9 bases left between them. This CDR3 contains 13 residues. Germline CDR1 SGHNT, CDR2 YYREEE (reference sequence).

Remarks on this clone: Other DNA sequences within the sample encode an identical CDR3. The chain couples TRBV11-2 to TRBJ2-7, with D possibly TRBD1 on 6 matching bases. Germline V gives CDR1 SGHAT, CDR2 FQNNGV. V lost 4 bases to trimming and J lost 0 bases, with 10 bases between them. This CDR3 is built from 14 residues. CDR3 DNA sequence: TGTGCCAGCAGCTCACAGGGTAGCTCCTACGAGCAGTACTTC. Protein product: CASSSQGSSYEQYF.

The chain recombines TRBV19 with TRBJ2-1; 7 nucleotides match TRBD2. Trimming cost V 6 bases and J 8 bases; bases outside gene matches: 7. CDR1 is LNHDA and CDR2 is SQIVND in the germline V gene (reference sequence). This CDR3 spans 13 amino acids. The CDR3 coding sequence is TGTGCCAGTAGAGGGCGGGAGTCCGATGAGCAGTTCTTC. Translating gives CASRGRESDEQFF.

This clone has at least ten counts. The genes are TRBV7-3 and TRBJ2-6; maybe TRBD1 (5 bases). Trimming took 3 bases from V and 0 from J, leaving 12 bases between them. This CDR3 is 17 amino acids long. Looked up from germline, CDR1 is SGHTA and CDR2 is FQGTGA. The CDR3 DNA is TGTGCCAGCAGCTTGGGTTTGGGGCTCTCTGGGGCCAACGTCCTGACTTTC. Translated: CASSLGLGLSGANVLTF.

The chain couples TRBV3-1 (or the pseudogene TRBV3-2) to TRBJ1-1, with 7 bases lining up with TRBD1. V shed 4 bases, J shed 5 bases, and the junction held 7 bases outside the gene matches. CDR1 and CDR2 (germline): LGHDT, YNNKEL (reference sequence). The CDR3 consists of 14 residues. CDR3 amino acids: CASSRLSGGTEAFF. Here the CDR3 DNA reads TGTGCCAGCAGCCGATTATCAGGGGGGACTGAAGCTTTCTTT.

In the case of this clone: A junction boundary mismatches the germline segment, possibly from a read error. The chain couples TRBV10-1 to TRBJ1-4, with D maybe TRBD1 (5 bases). Germline values: CDR1 WNHNN, CDR2 SYGVQD (reference sequence). This CDR3 contains 13 residues. The CDR3 protein is CASSEPGNGKLFF. The CDR3 region has the DNA TGCGCCAGCAGTGAGCCAGGGAATGGAAAACTGTTTTTT.

The chain uses TRBV6-5 and TRBJ1-2; D perhaps matches TRBD1 (6 bases). Germline V gene data show CDR1 as MNHEY and CDR2 as SVGAGI. V shed 7 bases and J shed 7 bases, with 19 bases lying between them. This CDR3 has 14 residues. Written as DNA, the CDR3 is TGTGCCAGCACCCTAACTCAGGGGCTGGGTGGCTACACCTTC. Translation: CASTLTQGLGGYTF.

J is TRBJ2-1 and V is TRBV2; possible D gene TRBD2, 6 bases. V lost 8 bases and J 8 bases, leaving 13 bases between the germline ends. The CDR3 covers 12 residues. Germline V lookup: CDR1 SNHLY, CDR2 FYNNEI. CDR3 nucleotides: TGTGCCAGCGCTAGCGACAGCGATGAGCAGTTCTTC. Its protein is CASASDSDEQFF.

This sequence joins TRBV9 and TRBJ1-1; D unclear. V lost 0 bases and J 1 base, leaving 10 bases between the germline ends. This CDR3 has 15 amino acids. Germline V gene data show CDR1 as SGDLS and CDR2 as YYNGEE. For the CDR3, the DNA is TGTGCCAGCAGCGTAGCTCCGGGAAGGAACACTGAAGCTTTCTTT. Its translation: CASSVAPGRNTEAFF.

The gene calls are TRBV2 and TRBJ1-2; 9 positions agree with TRBD1. Unmatched junction bases numbered 11, after V lost 7 bases and J lost 8 bases. The CDR3 has 14 residues. The germline V gene has CDR1 SNHLY and CDR2 FYNNEI. CDR3 DNA: TGTGCCAGCAATCCCAACCCCGGGACAGGGGGCTACACCTTC. This encodes CASNPNPGTGGYTF.

In its sample, this clone was seen a few times. The chain combines TRBV2 with TRBJ1-5; D is uncertain. Germline V lookup: CDR1 SNHLY, CDR2 FYNNEI. This CDR3 is built from 15 residues. Trimming left V 6 bases short and J 2 bases short, with 14 bases between. CDR3 sequence: CASRTVRRGNQPQHF. The CDR3 DNA is TGTGCCAGCAGGACGGTCCGCCGGGGCAATCAGCCCCAGCATTTT.

The chain uses TRBV18 and TRBJ1-2; D remains ambiguous. V dropped 2 bases and J dropped 5 bases, with 9 bases sitting between them. The germline V gene has CDR1 KGHSH and CDR2 LQKENI. CDR3 length: 13 amino acids. The CDR3 sequence is CASSPFGEYGYTF. The CDR3 DNA is TGTGCCAGCTCACCATTCGGGGAGTATGGCTACACCTTC. The variable domain in full, completed from reference TRBV18 and TRBJ1-2, reads NAGVMQNPRHLVRRRGQEARLRCSPMKGHSHVYWYRQLPEEGLKFMVYLQKENIIDESGMPKERFSAEFPKEGPSILRIQQVVRGDSAAYFCASSPFGEYGYTFGSGTRLTVV.

The chain is built from TRBV6-6 and TRBJ1-2; D might be TRBD1 (5 bases). Trimming pared 8 bases from V and 0 bases from J, leaving 10 bases between. This CDR3 contains 13 residues. Germline CDR1 and CDR2: MNHNY and SVGAGI (reference sequence). DNA for the CDR3: TGTGCCAGCGATCAGGGTTCTAACTATGGCTACACCTTC. Translation gives CASDQGSNYGYTF.